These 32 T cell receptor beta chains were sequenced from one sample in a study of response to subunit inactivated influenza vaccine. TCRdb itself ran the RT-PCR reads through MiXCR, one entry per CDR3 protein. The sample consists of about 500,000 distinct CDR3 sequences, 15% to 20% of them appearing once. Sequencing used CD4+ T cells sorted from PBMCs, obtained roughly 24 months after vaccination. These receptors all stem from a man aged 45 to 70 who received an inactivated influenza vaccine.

The CDR3 reads CSASIFGEQYF. The DNA for the CDR3 is TGCAGTGCTAGTATATTTGGGGAGCAGTACTTC. V gene TRBV20-1 combines with J gene TRBJ2-7; D remains unclear. Trimming removed 3 bases from V and 7 bases from J, with 10 bases in between. Germline V lookup: CDR1 DFQATT, CDR2 SNEGSKA (reference sequence). The CDR3 length is 11 residues.

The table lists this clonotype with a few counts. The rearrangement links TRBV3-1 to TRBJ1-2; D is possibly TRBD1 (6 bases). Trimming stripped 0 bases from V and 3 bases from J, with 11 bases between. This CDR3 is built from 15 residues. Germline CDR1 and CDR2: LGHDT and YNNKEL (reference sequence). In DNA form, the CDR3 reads TGTGCCAGCAGCCAAGATACGGGGGGCGACTATGGCTACACCTTC. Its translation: CASSQDTGGDYGYTF.

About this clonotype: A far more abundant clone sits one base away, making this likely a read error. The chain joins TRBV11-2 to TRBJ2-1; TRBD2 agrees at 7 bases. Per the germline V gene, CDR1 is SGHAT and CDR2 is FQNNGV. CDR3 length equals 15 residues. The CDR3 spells CASSLGGSSYNELFF. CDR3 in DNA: TGTGCCAGCAGCTTAGGCGGGAGCTCCTACAATGAGCTGTTCTTC.

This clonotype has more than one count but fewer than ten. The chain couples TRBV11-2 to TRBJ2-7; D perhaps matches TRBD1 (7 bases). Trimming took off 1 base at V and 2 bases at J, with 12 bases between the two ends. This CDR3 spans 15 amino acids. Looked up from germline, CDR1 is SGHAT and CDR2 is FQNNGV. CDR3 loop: CASSLGGRGAYEQYF. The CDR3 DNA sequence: TGTGCCAGCAGCTTAGGGGGCAGGGGGGCCTACGAGCAGTACTTC. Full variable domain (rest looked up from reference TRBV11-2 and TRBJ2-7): EAGVAQSPRYKIIEKRQSVAFWCNPISGHATLYWYQQILGQGPKLLIQFQNNGVVDDSQLPKDRFSAERLKGVDSTLKIQPAKLEDSAVYLCASSLGGRGAYEQYFGPGTRLTVT.

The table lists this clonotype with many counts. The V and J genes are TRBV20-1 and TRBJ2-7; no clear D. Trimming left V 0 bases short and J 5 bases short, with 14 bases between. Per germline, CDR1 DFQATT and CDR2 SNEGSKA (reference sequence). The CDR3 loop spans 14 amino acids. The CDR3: CSARDGSSIDEQYF. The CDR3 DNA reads TGCAGTGCTAGAGATGGTAGCTCTATCGACGAGCAGTACTTC.

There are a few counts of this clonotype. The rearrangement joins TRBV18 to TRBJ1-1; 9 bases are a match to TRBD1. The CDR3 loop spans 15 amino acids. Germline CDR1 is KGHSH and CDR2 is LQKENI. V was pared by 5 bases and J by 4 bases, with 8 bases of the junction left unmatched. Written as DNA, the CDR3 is TGTGCCAGCTCATCATTACAGGGGGCGACCACTGAAGCTTTCTTT. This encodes CASSSLQGATTEAFF.

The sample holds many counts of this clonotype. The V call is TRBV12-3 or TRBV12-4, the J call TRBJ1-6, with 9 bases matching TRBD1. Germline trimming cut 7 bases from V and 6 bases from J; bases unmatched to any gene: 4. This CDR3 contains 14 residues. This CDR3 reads CASTPGQGNSPLHF. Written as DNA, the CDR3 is TGTGCCAGCACCCCGGGACAGGGTAATTCACCCCTCCACTTT.

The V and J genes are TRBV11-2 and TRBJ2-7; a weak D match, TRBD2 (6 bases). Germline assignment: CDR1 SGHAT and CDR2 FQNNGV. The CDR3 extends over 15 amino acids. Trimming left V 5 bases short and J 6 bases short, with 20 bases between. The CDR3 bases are TGTGCCAGCAGCCGGATTCTAGCGTCGGTTGGCGAGCAGTACTTC. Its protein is CASSRILASVGEQYF.

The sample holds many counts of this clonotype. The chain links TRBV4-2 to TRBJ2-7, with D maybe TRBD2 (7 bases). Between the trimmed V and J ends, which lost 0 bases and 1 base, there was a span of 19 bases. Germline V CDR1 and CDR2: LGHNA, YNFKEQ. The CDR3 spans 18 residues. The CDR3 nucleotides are TGTGCCAGCAGCCAAGAACGGTTGAGGGGGGGTAGGTCCTACGAGCAGTACTTC. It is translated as CASSQERLRGGRSYEQYF.

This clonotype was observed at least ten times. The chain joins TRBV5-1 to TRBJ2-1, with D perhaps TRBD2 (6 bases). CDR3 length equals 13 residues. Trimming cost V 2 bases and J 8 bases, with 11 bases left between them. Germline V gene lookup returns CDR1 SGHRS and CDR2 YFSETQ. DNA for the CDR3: TGCGCCAGCAGCTTTAGGGGAGGCGATGAGCAGTTCTTC. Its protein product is CASSFRGGDEQFF.

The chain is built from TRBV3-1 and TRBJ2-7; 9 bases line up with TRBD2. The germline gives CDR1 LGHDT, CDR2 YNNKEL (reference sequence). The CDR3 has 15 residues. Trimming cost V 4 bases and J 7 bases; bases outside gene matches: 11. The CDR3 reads CASSPGTSRGGEQYF. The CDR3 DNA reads TGTGCCAGCAGCCCAGGGACTAGCCGGGGGGGAGAGCAGTACTTC.

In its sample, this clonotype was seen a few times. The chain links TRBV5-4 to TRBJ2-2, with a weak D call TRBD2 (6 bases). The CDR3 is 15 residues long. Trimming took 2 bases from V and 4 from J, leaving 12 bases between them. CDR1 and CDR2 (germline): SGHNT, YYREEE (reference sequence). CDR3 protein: CASSFRGGTTGELFF. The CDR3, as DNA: TGTGCCAGCAGCTTTCGGGGAGGCACCACCGGGGAGCTGTTTTTT. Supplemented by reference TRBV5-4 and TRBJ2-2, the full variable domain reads ETGVTQSPTHLIKTRGQQVTLRCSSQSGHNTVSWYQQALGQGPQFIFQYYREEENGRGNFPPRFSGLQFPNYSSELNVNALELDDSALYLCASSFRGGTTGELFFGEGSRLTVL.

The CDR3 spells CSARINLLYNEQFF. CDR3 coding DNA: TGCAGTGCTAGGATCAATCTATTATACAATGAGCAGTTCTTC. V is TRBV20-1 and J is TRBJ2-1; D is uncertain. The germline V gene has CDR1 DFQATT and CDR2 SNEGSKA (reference sequence). V shed 3 bases and J shed 4 bases, with 13 bases lying between them. CDR3 length equals 14 residues.

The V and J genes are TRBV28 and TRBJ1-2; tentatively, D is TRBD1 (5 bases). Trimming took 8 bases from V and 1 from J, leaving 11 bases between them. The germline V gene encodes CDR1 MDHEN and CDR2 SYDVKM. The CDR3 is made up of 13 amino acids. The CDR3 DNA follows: TGTGCCAGCCAAATAGACAGTAACTATGGCTACACCTTC. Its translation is CASQIDSNYGYTF.

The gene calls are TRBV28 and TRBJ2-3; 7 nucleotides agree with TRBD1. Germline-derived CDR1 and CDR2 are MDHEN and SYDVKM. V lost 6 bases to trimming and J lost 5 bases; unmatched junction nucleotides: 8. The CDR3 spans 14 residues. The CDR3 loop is CASRTGTVGDTQYF. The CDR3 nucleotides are TGTGCCAGCAGAACCGGGACAGTTGGAGATACGCAGTATTTT.

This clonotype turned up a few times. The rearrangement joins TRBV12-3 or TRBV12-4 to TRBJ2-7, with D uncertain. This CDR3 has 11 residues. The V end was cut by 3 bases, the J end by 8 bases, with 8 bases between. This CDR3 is CASSLGYQQYF. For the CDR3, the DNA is TGTGCCAGCAGTTTGGGGTACCAGCAGTACTTC.

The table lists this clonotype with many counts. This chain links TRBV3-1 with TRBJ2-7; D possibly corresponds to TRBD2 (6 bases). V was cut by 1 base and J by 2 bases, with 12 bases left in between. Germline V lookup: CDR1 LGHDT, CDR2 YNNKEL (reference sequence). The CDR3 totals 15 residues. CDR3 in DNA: TGTGCCAGCAGCCAAGTCCAGGGAGGCGCCTACGAGCAGTACTTC. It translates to CASSQVQGGAYEQYF.

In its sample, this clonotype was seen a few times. The CDR3 sequence is CASSQVAVSGNTIYF. Written as DNA, the CDR3 is TGTGCCAGCAGCCAAGTCGCCGTCTCTGGAAACACCATATATTTT. The rearrangement uses TRBV4-2 and TRBJ1-3, with D unclear. The CDR3 has 15 residues. The V and J ends lost 1 base and 0 bases respectively, with 7 bases between them. Per the germline V gene, CDR1 is LGHNA and CDR2 is YNFKEQ.

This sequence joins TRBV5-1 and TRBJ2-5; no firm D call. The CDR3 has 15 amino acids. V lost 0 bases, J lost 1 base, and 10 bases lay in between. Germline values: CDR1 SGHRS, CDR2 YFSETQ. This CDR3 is CASSLGVGGQETQYF. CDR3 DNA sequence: TGCGCCAGCAGCTTGGGTGTTGGCGGCCAAGAGACCCAGTACTTC.

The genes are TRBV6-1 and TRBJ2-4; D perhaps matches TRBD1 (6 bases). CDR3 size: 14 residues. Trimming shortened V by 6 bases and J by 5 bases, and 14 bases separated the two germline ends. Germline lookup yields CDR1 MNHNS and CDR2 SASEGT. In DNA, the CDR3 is TGTGCCAGCAGGGCCCAGAAGGGGGAAAACATTCAGTACTTC. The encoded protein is CASRAQKGENIQYF.

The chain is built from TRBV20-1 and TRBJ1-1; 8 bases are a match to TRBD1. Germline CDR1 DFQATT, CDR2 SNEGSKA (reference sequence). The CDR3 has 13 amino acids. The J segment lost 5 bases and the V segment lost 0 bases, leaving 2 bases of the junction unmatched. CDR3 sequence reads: CSARETGGTEAFF. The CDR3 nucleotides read TGCAGTGCTAGAGAAACAGGGGGGACTGAAGCTTTCTTT.

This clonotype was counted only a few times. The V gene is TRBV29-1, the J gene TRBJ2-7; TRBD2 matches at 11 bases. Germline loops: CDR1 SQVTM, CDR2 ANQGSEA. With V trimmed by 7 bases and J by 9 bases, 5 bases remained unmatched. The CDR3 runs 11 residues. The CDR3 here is CSGRSGGGQYF. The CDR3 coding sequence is TGCAGCGGCCGTAGCGGGGGGGGGCAGTACTTC.

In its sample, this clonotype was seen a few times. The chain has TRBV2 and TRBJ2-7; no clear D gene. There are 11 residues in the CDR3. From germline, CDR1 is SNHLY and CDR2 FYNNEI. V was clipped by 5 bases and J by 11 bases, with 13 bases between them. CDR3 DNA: TGTGCCAGCAGTACCCTGGATCAAGAGTACTTC. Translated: CASSTLDQEYF.

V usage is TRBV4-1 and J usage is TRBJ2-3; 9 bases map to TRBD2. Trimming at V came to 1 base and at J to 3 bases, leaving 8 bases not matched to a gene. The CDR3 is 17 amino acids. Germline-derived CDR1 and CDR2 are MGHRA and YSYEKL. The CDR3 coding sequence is TGCGCCAGCAGCCAAGTCCCCCTAGCGGGGAATACAGATACGCAGTATTTT. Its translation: CASSQVPLAGNTDTQYF.

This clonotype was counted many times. CDR3 DNA sequence: TGTGCCAGCAGGGAAACAGGGGTCGGGGCCAACGTCCTGACTTTC. Its protein is CASRETGVGANVLTF. The genes are TRBV13 and TRBJ2-6; 7 positions agree with TRBD1. The ends lost 6 bases at V and 4 bases at J; junction bases unmatched: 6. Germline CDR1 reads PRHDT; CDR2 reads FYEKMQ (reference sequence). The CDR3 sequence is 15 residues long.

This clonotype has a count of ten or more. CDR3 protein: CASSFLGSSYNEQFF. CDR3 nucleotide sequence: TGTGCCAGCAGTTTCCTGGGGAGCTCCTACAATGAGCAGTTCTTC. The chain joins TRBV28 to TRBJ2-1; possibly TRBD2 for D (5 bases). The CDR3 loop spans 15 amino acids. Between the trimmed V and J ends, which lost 3 bases and 0 bases, there was a span of 9 bases. Germline-derived CDR1 and CDR2 are MDHEN and SYDVKM.

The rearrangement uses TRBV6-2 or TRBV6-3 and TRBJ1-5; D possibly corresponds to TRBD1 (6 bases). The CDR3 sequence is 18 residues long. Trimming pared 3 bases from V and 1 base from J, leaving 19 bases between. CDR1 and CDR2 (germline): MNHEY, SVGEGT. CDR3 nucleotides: TGTGCCAGCAGTTATATAGGGGGTTTCGTTAGGAGCAATCAGCCCCAGCATTTT. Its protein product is CASSYIGGFVRSNQPQHF.

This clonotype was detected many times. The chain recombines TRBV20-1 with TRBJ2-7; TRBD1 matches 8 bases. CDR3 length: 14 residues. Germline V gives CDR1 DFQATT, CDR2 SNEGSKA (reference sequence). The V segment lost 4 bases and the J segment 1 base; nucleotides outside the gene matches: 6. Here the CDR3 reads CSATRTGLSYEQYF. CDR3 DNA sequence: TGCAGTGCTACCAGGACAGGGCTTTCCTACGAGCAGTACTTC.

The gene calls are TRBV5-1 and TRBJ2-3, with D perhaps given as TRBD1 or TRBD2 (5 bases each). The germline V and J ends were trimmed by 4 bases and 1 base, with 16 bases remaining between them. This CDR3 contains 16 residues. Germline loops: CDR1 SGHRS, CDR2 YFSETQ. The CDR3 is CASSHRGDPRTDTQYF. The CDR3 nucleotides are TGCGCCAGCAGCCATCGGGGCGACCCCCGCACAGATACGCAGTATTTT. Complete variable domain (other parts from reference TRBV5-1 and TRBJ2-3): KAGVTQTPRYLIKTRGQQVTLSCSPISGHRSVSWYQQTPGQGLQFLFEYFSETQRNKGNFPGRFSGRQFSNSRSEMNVSTLELGDSALYLCASSHRGDPRTDTQYFGPGTRLTVL.

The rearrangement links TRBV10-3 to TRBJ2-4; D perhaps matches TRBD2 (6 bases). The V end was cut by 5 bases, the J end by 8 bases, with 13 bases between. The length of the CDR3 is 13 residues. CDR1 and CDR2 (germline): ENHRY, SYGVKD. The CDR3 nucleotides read TGTGCCATCAGTCGCAATACGGGGGACATTCAGTACTTC. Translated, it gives CAISRNTGDIQYF.

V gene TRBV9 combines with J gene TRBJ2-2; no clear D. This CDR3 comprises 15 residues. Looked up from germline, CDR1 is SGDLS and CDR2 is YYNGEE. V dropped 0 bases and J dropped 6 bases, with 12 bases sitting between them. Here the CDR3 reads CASSVGGRSAGELFF. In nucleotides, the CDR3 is TGTGCCAGCAGCGTAGGTGGTCGGTCCGCCGGGGAGCTGTTTTTT.

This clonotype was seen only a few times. The CDR3 DNA follows: TGCGCCAGCAGCCAAAGGGGGAATACGCAGTATTTT. Its translation: CASSQRGNTQYF. The V gene is TRBV4-3, the J gene TRBJ2-3, with a possible D match to TRBD1 (6 bases). There are 12 residues in the CDR3. Germline V gene lookup returns CDR1 LGHNA and CDR2 YSLEER. The V end lost 2 bases, the J end lost 7 bases, and 7 bases lay between the germline ends.